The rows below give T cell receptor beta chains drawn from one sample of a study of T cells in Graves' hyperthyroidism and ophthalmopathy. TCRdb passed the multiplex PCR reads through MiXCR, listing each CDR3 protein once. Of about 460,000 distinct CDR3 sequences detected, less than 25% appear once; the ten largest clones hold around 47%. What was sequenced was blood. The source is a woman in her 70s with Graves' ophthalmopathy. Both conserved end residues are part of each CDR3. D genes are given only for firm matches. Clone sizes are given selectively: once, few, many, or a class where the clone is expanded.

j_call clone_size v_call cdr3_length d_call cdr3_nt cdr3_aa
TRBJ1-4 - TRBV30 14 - TGTGCCTGGAATCGTTTCCGGGCTAATGAAAAACTGTTTTTT CAWNRFRANEKLFF
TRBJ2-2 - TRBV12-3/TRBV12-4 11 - TGTGCCAGCAGGGGGACGGGGAGGCTGTTTTTT CASRGTGRLFF
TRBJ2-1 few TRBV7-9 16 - TGTGCCAGCCACCGTGGATGGAGAGACTCCTACAATGAGCAGTTCTTC CASHRGWRDSYNEQFF
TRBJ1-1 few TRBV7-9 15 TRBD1 TGTGCCAGCAGCTGGACAGGGGGCCTGAGCACTGAAGCTTTCTTT CASSWTGGLSTEAFF
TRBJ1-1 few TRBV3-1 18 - TGTGCCAGCAGCCAAGGCCCCCGCTTAGGGGACGGTAACACTGAAGCTTTCTTT CASSQGPRLGDGNTEAFF
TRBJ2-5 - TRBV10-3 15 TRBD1 TGTGCCATCAGCGGCCGGACAGGGGGTCAAGAGACCCAGTACTTC CAISGRTGGQETQYF
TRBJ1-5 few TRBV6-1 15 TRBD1 TGTGCCAGCAGGGGTTCCGGGACAGGGTTTCAGCCCCAGCATTTT CASRGSGTGFQPQHF
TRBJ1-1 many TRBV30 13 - TGTGCCTGGAGTCTACAGCGACACACTGAAGCTTTCTTT CAWSLQRHTEAFF
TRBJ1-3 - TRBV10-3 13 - TGTGCCATCAGTGGGGTAGCTGGAAACACCATATATTTT CAISGVAGNTIYF
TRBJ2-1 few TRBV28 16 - TGTGCCAGCAGCTACCCCCGCGGGCAATCGGACAATGAGCAGTTCTTC CASSYPRGQSDNEQFF
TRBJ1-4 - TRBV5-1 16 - TGCGCCAGCAGCGCAGGGACGGTTGCAACTAATGAAAAACTGTTTTTT CASSAGTVATNEKLFF
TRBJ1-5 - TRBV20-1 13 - TGCAGTTGGGGGGGAAAGGGCAATCAGCCCCAGCATTTT CSWGGKGNQPQHF
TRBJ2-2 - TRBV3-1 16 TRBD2 TGTGCCAGCAGCCATGGAGGCGGGAGTAGCACCGGGGAGCTGTTTTTT CASSHGGGSSTGELFF
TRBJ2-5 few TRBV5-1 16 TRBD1 TGCGCCAGCAGCTCGGGTCAGACAGGGGGACCAGAGACCCAGTACTTC CASSSGQTGGPETQYF
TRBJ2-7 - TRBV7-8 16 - TGTGCCAGCAGCTCCCACTTAGCCCCCCCCCCCCCCCAGCAGTACTTC CASSSHLAPPPPQQYF
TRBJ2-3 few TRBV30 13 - TGTGCCTGGAGTCCGTTTAGGCCAGATACGCAGTATTTT CAWSPFRPDTQYF
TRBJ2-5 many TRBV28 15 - TGTGCCAGCAGTTTAGGCGGGGCGACCCAAGAGACCCAGTACTTC CASSLGGATQETQYF
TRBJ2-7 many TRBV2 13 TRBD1 TGTGCCAGCATTCAGACAGGGCACTACGAGCAGTACTTC CASIQTGHYEQYF
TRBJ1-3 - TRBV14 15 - TGTGCCAGCAGCCAATGGGGCGGCTCTGGAAACACCATATATTTT CASSQWGGSGNTIYF
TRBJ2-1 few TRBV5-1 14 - TGCGCCAGCAGCGATTCGACTAGTTGGAATGAGCAGTTCTTC CASSDSTSWNEQFF
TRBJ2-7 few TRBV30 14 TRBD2 TGTGCCTGGAGTGTACTGGGAGGGGCCTACGAGCAGTACTTC CAWSVLGGAYEQYF
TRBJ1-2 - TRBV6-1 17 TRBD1 TGTGCCAGCAGTGAAGTTTTTTCCGGGACAGGGTCTTCTGGCTACACCTTC CASSEVFSGTGSSGYTF
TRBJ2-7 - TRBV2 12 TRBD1 TGTGCCAGCAGTTTACAGGGGTACGGGCAGTACTTC CASSLQGYGQYF
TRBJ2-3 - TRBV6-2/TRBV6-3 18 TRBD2 TGTGCCAGCAGTTACTCCCGCACTAGCGGAGGAAAAACAGATACGCAGTATTTT CASSYSRTSGGKTDTQYF
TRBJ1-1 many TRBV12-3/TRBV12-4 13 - TGTGCCAGCAGCTCAAAAAAGAACACTGAAGCTTTCTTT CASSSKKNTEAFF
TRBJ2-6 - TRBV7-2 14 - TGTGCCAGCAGCAAACGCTCTGGGGCCAACGTCCTGACTTTC CASSKRSGANVLTF
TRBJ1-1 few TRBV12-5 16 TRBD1 TGTGCTAGTGGTTTGTACCCAAGACAGGGTACCACTGAAGCTTTCTTT CASGLYPRQGTTEAFF
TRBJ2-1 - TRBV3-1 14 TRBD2 TGTGCCAGCAGCCATAGCGGGCGAAGGGATGAGCAGTTCTTC CASSHSGRRDEQFF
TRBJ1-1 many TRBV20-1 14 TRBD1 TGCAGTTCCGAGGACAGGGGGGCGGCCACTGAAGCTTTCTTT CSSEDRGAATEAFF
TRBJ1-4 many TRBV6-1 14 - TGTGCCAGCAGTGAACGGCAGGATAATGAAAAACTGTTTTTT CASSERQDNEKLFF
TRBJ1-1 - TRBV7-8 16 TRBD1 TGTGCCAGCAGCTTAAGCGAGGGACAGATGAACACTGAAGCTTTCTTT CASSLSEGQMNTEAFF
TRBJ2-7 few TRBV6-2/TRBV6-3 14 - TGTGCCAGCAGTTACGACCAGGGTGACTACGAGCAGTACTTC CASSYDQGDYEQYF
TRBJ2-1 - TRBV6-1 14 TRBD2 TGTGCCAGCAATCCGGGCGGGGGGGACAATGAGCAGTTCTTC CASNPGGGDNEQFF
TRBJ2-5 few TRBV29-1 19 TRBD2 TGCAGCCCACACCCGGGACTAGTGGATCCGGGGACCATATCGGAGACCCAGTACTTC CSPHPGLVDPGTISETQYF
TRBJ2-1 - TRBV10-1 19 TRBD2 TGTGCCAGCAGTCCGGTACGGGGACTAGCGGGAGTGTTTTACAATGAGCAGTTCTTC CASSPVRGLAGVFYNEQFF
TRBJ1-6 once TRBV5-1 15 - TGCGCCAGCAGAGATGAGAGCTCCTATAATTCACCCCTCCACTTT CASRDESSYNSPLHF
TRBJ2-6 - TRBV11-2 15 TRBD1 TGTGCCAGCAGCGGGGACAGGACTGGGGCCAACGTCCTGACTTTC CASSGDRTGANVLTF
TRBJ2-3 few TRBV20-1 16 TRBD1 TGCAGTGCTACCATCGGGACAGCCAGATACACAGATACGCAGTATTTT CSATIGTARYTDTQYF